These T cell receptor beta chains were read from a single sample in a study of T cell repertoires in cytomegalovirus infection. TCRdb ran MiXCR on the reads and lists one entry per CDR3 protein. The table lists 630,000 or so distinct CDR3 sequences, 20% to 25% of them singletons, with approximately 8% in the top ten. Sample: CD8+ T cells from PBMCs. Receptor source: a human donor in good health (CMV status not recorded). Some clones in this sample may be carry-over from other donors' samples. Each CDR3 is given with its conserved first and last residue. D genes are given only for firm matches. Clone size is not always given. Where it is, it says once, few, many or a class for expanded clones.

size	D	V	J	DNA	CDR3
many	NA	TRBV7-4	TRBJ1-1	TGTGCCAGCAGCTCCCCCAAGGACTCTGAAGCTTTCTTT	CASSSPKDSEAFF
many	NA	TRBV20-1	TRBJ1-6	TGCAGTGCTAGAGATTGGGGGATTTCACCCCTCCACTTT	CSARDWGISPLHF
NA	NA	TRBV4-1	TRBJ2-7	TGCGCCAGCAGCCAAGAGAACAGGTTCTCCTACGAGCAGTACTTC	CASSQENRFSYEQYF
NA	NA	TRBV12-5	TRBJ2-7	TGTGCTAGTGGTTTGGGTCTGCCGGGACACCCCAGCTCCTACGAGCAGTACTTC	CASGLGLPGHPSSYEQYF
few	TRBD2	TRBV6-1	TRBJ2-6	TGTGCCAGCAGTCCCTCTGCGGGGGTAGGATATTTGGCTGGGGCCAACGTCCTGACTTTC	CASSPSAGVGYLAGANVLTF
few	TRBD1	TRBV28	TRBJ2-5	TGTGCCAGCCGGCTGCGGACAGGGGGGGTGGAGACCCAGTACTTC	CASRLRTGGVETQYF
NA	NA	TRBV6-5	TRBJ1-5	TGTGCCAGCAGTTACTATCCAGGGACGGGCAATCAGCCCCAGCATTTT	CASSYYPGTGNQPQHF
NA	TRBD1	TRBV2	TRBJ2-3	TGTGCCAGCAGTCCGGGACAGTACGTGTCCCTCAGCACAGATACGCAGTATTTT	CASSPGQYVSLSTDTQYF
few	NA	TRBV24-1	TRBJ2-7	TGTGCCACCAGTGATTTGCACGATCCCTACGAGCAGTACTTC	CATSDLHDPYEQYF
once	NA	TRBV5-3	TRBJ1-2	TGTGCCAGCAGCCGACCGTTACAGGGACCCACCCAAGATGGCTACACCTTC	CASSRPLQGPTQDGYTF
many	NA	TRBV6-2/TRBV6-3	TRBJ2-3	TGTGCCAGCAGTTCGACGGACGGCACTAGCACAGATACGCAGTATTTT	CASSSTDGTSTDTQYF
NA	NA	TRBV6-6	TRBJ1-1	TGTGCCAGCACTATAGTAGGACGGGAGAACACTGAAGCTTTCTTT	CASTIVGRENTEAFF
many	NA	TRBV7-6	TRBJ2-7	TGTGCCAGCAGCAATCGGCCTAGCTACGAGCAGTACTTC	CASSNRPSYEQYF
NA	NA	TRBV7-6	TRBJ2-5	TGTGCTAGCAGCCCCCCCGACAGGCGAAAGTACTTC	CASSPPDRRKYF
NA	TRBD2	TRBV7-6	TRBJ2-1	TGTGTCAGCAGCTTAAAGGCGGGGGGGGACTACAATGAGCAGTTCTTC	CVSSLKAGGDYNEQFF
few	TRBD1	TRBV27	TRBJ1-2	TGTGCCAGCAGTCCGGGGACAGGGACACTTTATGGCTACACCTTC	CASSPGTGTLYGYTF
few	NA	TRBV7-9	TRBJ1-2	TGTGCCAGCAGCCCTGGATATAGTGGCTACACCTTC	CASSPGYSGYTF
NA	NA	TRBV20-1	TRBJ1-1	TGCAGTGCAAGGGGATCTTCGAACACTGAAGCTTTCTTT	CSARGSSNTEAFF
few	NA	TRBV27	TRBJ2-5	TGTGCCAGCAGTTTTTCTATCGGATACCAAGAGACCCAGTACTTC	CASSFSIGYQETQYF
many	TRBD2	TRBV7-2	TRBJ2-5	TGTGCCAGCAGCACCGGGGGGGCCATGCGTGAGACCCAGTACTTC	CASSTGGAMRETQYF
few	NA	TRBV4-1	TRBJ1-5	TGCGCCAGCAGCCAACAGGGGAAAAATCAGCCCCAGCATTTT	CASSQQGKNQPQHF
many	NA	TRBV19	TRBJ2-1	TGTGCCAGCGAACTAAGAGGGCGGGACTCCTACAATGAGCAGTTCTTC	CASELRGRDSYNEQFF
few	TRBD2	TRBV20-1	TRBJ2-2	TGCAGTGCTAGACCATGGCCAAGCGGGGGGGACACCGGGGAGCTGTTTTTT	CSARPWPSGGDTGELFF
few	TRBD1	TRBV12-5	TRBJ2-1	TGTGCTAGTGGTTTCGGGACAGGGGACCGGGATGAGCAGTTCTTC	CASGFGTGDRDEQFF
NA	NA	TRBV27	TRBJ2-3	TGTGCCAGCAGTTTAATTCGGGGGAGCACAGATACGCAGTATTTT	CASSLIRGSTDTQYF
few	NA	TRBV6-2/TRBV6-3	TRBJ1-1	TGTGCCAGCAGCTCCCTGGGGGCCCGAACTGAAGCTTTCTTT	CASSSLGARTEAFF
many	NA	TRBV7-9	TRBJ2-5	TGTGCCAGCAGCCCCTTCGGCGGGCAGCTCCAAGAGACCCAGTACTTC	CASSPFGGQLQETQYF
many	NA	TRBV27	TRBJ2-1	TGTGCCAGCAGTCCCCAGGGGCGCAATGAGCAGTTCTTC	CASSPQGRNEQFF
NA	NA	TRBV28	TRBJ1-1	TGTGTCAGCACCCTGACAGAGAACACTGAAGCTTTCTTT	CVSTLTENTEAFF
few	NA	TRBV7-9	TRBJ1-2	TGTGCCAGCTACCGGGAGGGCTACACCTTC	CASYREGYTF
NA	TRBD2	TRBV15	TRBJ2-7	TGTGCCACCAGGAATGGGGCGGGAGTCGAGCAGTACTTC	CATRNGAGVEQYF
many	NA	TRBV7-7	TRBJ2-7	TGTGCTAGCAGCCCCGGGCGGGCCCACTACGAGCAGTACTTC	CASSPGRAHYEQYF
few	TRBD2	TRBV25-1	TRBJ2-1	TGTGCCAGCAGTGTACGGGGGGGCATCCATGAGCAGTTCTTC	CASSVRGGIHEQFF
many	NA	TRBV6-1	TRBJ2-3	TGTGCCAGCAGTTCTCCCCAGAGGGGCACTAGCACAGATACGCAGTATTTT	CASSSPQRGTSTDTQYF
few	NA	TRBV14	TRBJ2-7	TGTGCCAGCAGCCAAATTGACAGCAGCTCCTACGAGCAGTACTTC	CASSQIDSSSYEQYF
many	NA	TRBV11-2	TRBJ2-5	TGTGCCAGCAGCTACTGGACTACCGGGCCCCAAGAGACCCAGTACTTC	CASSYWTTGPQETQYF
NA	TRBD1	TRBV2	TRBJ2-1	TGTGCCAGCAGTGAGACAGGGGGGTTTTCCAATATCTACAATGAGCAGTTCTTC	CASSETGGFSNIYNEQFF
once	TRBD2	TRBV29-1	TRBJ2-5	TGCAGCGTGCGACTAGCGGGGTTCGAGACCCAGTACTTC	CSVRLAGFETQYF
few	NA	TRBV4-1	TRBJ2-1	TGCGCCAGCAGCGGGGGGCGGAGTGAGCAGTTCTTC	CASSGGRSEQFF
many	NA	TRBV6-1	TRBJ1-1	TGTGCCAGCAGTTCGGGGTTGGCGAACACTGAAGCTTTCTTT	CASSSGLANTEAFF
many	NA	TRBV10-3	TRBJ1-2	TGTGCCATCCTTCGCCAGGAGGGCAGGAACTATGGCTACACCTTC	CAILRQEGRNYGYTF